This TCR beta chain was retrieved from a study of technical replicates of blood from a few donors. Trimming removed 0 bases from V and 0 bases from J, with 9 bases in between. The CDR3 is 16 residues long. The germline CDR1 and CDR2 sequences are LNHNV and YYDKDF (reference sequence). Method: immunoSEQ multiplex PCR; TCRdb's copy keeps in-frame clones and lacks some. The sample shows some 31,000 clones, around nine tenths of them seen only once. The specimen was PBMCs. The TCR originated in a human donor in good health. Some clones in this sample may be carry-over from other donors' samples. This sequence joins TRBV15 and TRBJ1-3, with no clear D. The DNA of the CDR3 is TGTGCCACCAGCAGAGATCGCCAGGACTCTGGAAACACCATATATTTT. It codes for CATSRDRQDSGNTIYF.